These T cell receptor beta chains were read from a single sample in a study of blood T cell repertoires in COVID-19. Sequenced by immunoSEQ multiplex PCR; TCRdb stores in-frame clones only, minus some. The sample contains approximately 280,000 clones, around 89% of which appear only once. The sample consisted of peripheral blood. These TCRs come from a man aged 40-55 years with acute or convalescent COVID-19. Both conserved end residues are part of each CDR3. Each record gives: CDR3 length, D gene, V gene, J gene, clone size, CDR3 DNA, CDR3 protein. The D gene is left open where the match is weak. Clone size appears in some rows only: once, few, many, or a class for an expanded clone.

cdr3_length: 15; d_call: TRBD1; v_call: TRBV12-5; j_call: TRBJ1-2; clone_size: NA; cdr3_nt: TGTGCTAGTGGACCCCGACAGGGAGATCATTATGGCTACACCTTC; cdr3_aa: CASGPRQGDHYGYTF
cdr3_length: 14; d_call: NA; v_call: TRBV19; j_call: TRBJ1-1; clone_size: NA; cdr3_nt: TGTGCCAGTAGTCTCCGGGACTGGAACACTGAAGCTTTCTTT; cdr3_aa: CASSLRDWNTEAFF
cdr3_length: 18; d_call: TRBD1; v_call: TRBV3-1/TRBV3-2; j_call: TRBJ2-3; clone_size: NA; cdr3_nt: TGTGCCAGCAGCCCAAACCCCGGACAGGGGCTGAGCACAGATACGCAGTATTTT; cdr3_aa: CASSPNPGQGLSTDTQYF
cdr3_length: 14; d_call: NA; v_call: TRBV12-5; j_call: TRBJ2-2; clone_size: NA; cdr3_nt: TGTGCTAGTGGTCGCGTCCCGAACACCGGGGAGCTGTTTTTT; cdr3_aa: CASGRVPNTGELFF
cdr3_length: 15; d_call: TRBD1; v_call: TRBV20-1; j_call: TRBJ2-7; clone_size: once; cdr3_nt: TGCAGTGCTAGTGCGCTGGGACAGGGGCAATACGAGCAGTACTTC; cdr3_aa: CSASALGQGQYEQYF
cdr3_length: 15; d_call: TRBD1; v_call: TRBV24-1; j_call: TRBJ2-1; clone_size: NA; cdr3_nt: TGTGCCACCAGTGATCCACGACAGGGGGACAATGAGCAGTTCTTC; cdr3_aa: CATSDPRQGDNEQFF
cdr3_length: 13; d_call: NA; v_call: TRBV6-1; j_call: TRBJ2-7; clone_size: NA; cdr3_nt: TGTGCCAGCAGTGACAGGGCCCCTTACGAGCAGTACTTC; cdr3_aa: CASSDRAPYEQYF
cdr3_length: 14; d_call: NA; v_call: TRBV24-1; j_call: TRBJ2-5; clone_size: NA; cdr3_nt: TGTGCCACCAGTGATCGACTCCTGATGGAGACCCAGTACTTC; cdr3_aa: CATSDRLLMETQYF
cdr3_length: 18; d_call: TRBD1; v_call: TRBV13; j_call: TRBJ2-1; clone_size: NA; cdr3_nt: TGTGCCAGCAGCTCCCCGGGACAGAAGGCCCTGTCCTACAATGAGCAGTTCTTC; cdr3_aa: CASSSPGQKALSYNEQFF
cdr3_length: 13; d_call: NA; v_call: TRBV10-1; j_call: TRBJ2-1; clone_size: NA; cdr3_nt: TGCGCCAGCAGTGAGGGGCCGTACAATGAGCAGTTCTTC; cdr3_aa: CASSEGPYNEQFF
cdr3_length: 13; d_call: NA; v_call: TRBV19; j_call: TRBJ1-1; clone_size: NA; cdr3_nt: TGTGCCAGTAGTGAGGTGGGTTGGACTGAAGCTTTCTTT; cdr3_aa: CASSEVGWTEAFF
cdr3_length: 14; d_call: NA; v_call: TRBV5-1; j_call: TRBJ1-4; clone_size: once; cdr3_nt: TGCGCCAGCAGCTTGACAGGGACTAATGAAAAACTGTTTTTT; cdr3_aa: CASSLTGTNEKLFF
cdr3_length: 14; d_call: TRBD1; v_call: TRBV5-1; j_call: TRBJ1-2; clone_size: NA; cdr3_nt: TGCGCCAGCAGCTTAGGGACAGGGAACTATGGCTACACCTTC; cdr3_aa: CASSLGTGNYGYTF
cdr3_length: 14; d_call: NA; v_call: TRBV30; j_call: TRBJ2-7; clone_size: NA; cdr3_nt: TGTGCCTGGAGTGTACGTAACAGTCCCTACGAGCAGTACTTC; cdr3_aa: CAWSVRNSPYEQYF
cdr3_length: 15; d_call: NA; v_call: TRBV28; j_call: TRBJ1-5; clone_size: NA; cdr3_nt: TGTGCCACCCAACAGGCTCTCCTGAGCAATCAGCCCCAGCATTTT; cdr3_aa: CATQQALLSNQPQHF
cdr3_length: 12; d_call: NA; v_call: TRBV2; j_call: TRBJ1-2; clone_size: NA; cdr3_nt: TGTGCCAGCAGTGAAAAGCCCTATGGCTACACCTTC; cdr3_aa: CASSEKPYGYTF
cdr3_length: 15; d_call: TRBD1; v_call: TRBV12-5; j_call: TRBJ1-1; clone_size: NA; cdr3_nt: TGTGCTAGTGGTCCCCGGGACAGATTGGTCACTGAAGCTTTCTTT; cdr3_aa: CASGPRDRLVTEAFF
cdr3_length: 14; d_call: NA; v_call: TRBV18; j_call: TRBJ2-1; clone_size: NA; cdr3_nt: TGTGCCAGCTCACCCTCAAGCGGGTACGGTGAGCAGTTCTTC; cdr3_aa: CASSPSSGYGEQFF
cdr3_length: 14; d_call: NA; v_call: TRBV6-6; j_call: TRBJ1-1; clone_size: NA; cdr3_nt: TGTGCCAGCAGTTACTTGTCAGGGAACACTGAAGCTTTCTTT; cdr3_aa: CASSYLSGNTEAFF
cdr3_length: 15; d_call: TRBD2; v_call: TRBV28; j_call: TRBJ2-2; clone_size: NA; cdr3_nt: TGTGCCAGCAGTTTTCCAGGGAGGGGCACCGGGGAGCTGTTTTTT; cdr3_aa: CASSFPGRGTGELFF
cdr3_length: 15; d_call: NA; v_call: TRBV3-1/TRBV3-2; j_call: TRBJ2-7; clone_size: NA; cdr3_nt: TGTGCCAGCAGCTACCGGGACTCCCACTTCTACGAGCAGTACTTC; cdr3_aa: CASSYRDSHFYEQYF
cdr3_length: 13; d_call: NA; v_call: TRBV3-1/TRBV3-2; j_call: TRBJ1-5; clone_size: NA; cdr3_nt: TGTGCCAGCAGCCAGGGGCCTAATCAGCCCCAGCATTTT; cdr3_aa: CASSQGPNQPQHF
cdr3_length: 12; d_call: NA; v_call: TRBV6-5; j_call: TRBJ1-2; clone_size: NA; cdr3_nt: TGTGCCAGCAGAGGGACACTTTATGGCTACACCTTC; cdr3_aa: CASRGTLYGYTF
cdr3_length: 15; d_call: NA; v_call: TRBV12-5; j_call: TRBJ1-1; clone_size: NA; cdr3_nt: TGTGCTAGTGGTTCTGTGATCGGGACAAACACTGAAGCTTTCTTT; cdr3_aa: CASGSVIGTNTEAFF
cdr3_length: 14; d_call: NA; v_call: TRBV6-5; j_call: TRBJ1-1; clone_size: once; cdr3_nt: TGTGCCAGCAGTTACATCGCGGGGTCCACGAAAGCTTTCTTT; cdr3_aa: CASSYIAGSTKAFF
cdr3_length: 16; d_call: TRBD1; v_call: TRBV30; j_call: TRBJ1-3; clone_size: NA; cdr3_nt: TGTGCCTGGAAGGCCGGGACAGGGTTTGCTGGAAACACCATATATTTT; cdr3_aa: CAWKAGTGFAGNTIYF
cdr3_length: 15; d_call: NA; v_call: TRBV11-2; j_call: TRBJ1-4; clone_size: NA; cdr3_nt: TGTGCCAGCAGCCCTTTTAGCGAGTTTGGTGAAAAACTGTTTTTT; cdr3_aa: CASSPFSEFGEKLFF
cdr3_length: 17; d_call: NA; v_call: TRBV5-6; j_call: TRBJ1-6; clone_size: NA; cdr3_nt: TGTGCCAGCAGCTCCCGACACTTACTCTCCTATAATTCACCCCTCCACTTT; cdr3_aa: CASSSRHLLSYNSPLHF
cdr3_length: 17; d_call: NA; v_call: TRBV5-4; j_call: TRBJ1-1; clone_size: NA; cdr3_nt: TGTGCCAGCAGCTACGGGAGGGGGTCGAGAAGTCGGACTGAAGCTTTCTTT; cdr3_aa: CASSYGRGSRSRTEAFF
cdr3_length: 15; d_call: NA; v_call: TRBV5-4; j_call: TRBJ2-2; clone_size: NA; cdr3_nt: TGTGCCAGCAGCTCATTTCAGGTTGTCACCGGGGAGCTGTTTTTT; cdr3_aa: CASSSFQVVTGELFF
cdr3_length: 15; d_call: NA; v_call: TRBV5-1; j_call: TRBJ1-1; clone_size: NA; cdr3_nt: TGCGCCAGCAGCTCGGAGGGGTTGGGGAACACTGAAGCTTTCTTT; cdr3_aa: CASSSEGLGNTEAFF
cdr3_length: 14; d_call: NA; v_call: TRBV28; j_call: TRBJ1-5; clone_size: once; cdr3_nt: TGTGCCAGCAGTACCGGGACATGGAATCAGCCCCAGCATTTT; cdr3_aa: CASSTGTWNQPQHF
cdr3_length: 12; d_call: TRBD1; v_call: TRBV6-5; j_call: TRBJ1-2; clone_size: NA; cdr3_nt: TGTGCCAGCAGCCGGACAGGGAATGGCTACACCTTC; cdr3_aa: CASSRTGNGYTF
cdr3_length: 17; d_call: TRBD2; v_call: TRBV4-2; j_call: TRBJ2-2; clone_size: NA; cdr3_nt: TGTGCCAGCAGCCAAGGACTAGCGGGGGGCGGGTCCGGGGAGCTGTTTTTT; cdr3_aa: CASSQGLAGGGSGELFF
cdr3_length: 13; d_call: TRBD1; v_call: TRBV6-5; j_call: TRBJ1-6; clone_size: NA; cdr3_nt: TGTGCCAGCAGTACAGGGGATTCAGGCCCCCTCCACTTT; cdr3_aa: CASSTGDSGPLHF
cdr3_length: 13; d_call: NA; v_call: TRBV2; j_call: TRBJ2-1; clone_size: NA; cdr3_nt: TGTGCCAGCAGTTCAGCTCCGACGGGGGAGCAGTTCTTC; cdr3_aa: CASSSAPTGEQFF
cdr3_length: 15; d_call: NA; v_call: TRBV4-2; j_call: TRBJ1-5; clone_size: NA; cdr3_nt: TGTGCCAGCAGCCAACCCGGCCCAGGGGATCAGCCCCAGCATTTT; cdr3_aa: CASSQPGPGDQPQHF
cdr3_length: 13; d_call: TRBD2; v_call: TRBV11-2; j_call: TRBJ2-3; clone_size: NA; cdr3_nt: TGTGCCAGCACCTTAGCGGGGGCAGATACGCAGTATTTT; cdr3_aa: CASTLAGADTQYF
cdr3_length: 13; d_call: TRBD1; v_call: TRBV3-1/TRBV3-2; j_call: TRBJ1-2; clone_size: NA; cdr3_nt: TGTGCCAGCAGCCCCTGGGACAGGGAAGGCTACACCTTC; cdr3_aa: CASSPWDREGYTF